A selection of T cell receptor beta chains follows, all from one sample in a study of OX40 agonist ivuxolimab in advanced cancers. Libraries were prepared by immunoSEQ multiplex PCR; TCRdb keeps only in-frame clonotypes and omits some of them. The data hold tens of thousands of clones, with under 95% observed a single time. The specimen was CD4+ or CD8+ T cells sorted from blood, collected in a trial of the OX40 agonist ivuxolimab. Receptor source: an adult with an advanced solid tumor such as melanoma, head and neck, liver or kidney cancer. Each CDR3 is given with its conserved first and last residue. The order of the fields is D gene, V gene, CDR3 length, clone size, J gene, CDR3 protein, CDR3 DNA. A D gene is named only where the DNA matches it firmly. Expanded clones are given a class, and other clones once, few, many or no size at all.

D: TRBD2
V: TRBV11-2
length: 14
size: NA
J: TRBJ2-2
CDR3: CASSSGLAGGELFF
DNA: TGTGCCAGCAGCTCCGGACTAGCTGGCGGGGAGCTGTTTTTT

D: NA
V: TRBV5-3
length: 15
size: NA
J: TRBJ2-1
CDR3: CARSLAPHDYNEQFF
DNA: TGTGCCAGAAGCTTGGCCCCACACGATTACAATGAGCAGTTCTTC

D: TRBD1
V: TRBV11-2
length: 15
size: NA
J: TRBJ2-7
CDR3: CASSATGQGTYEQYF
DNA: TGTGCCAGCAGCGCCACCGGACAGGGTACCTACGAGCAGTACTTC

D: TRBD2
V: TRBV29-1
length: 18
size: NA
J: TRBJ2-1
CDR3: CSVDRLADFSHSYNEQFF
DNA: TGCAGCGTCGACAGACTAGCGGATTTCTCCCACTCCTACAATGAGCAGTTCTTC

D: NA
V: TRBV9
length: 14
size: NA
J: TRBJ1-1
CDR3: CASSVGMVNTEAFF
DNA: TGTGCCAGCAGCGTAGGAATGGTGAACACTGAAGCTTTCTTT

D: NA
V: TRBV28
length: 14
size: NA
J: TRBJ2-7
CDR3: CASSPTGQNYEQYF
DNA: TGTGCCAGCAGTCCCACGGGACAAAACTACGAGCAGTACTTC

D: NA
V: TRBV7-2
length: 15
size: NA
J: TRBJ1-1
CDR3: CASSLSAGLNTEAFF
DNA: TGTGCCAGCAGCTTAAGCGCAGGGTTGAACACTGAAGCTTTCTTT

D: TRBD2
V: TRBV5-1
length: 15
size: few
J: TRBJ2-2
CDR3: CASSPLAGVNGELFF
DNA: TGCGCCAGCAGCCCATTAGCGGGAGTTAACGGGGAGCTGTTTTTT

D: TRBD1
V: TRBV18
length: 14
size: NA
J: TRBJ2-7
CDR3: CASSPRTGVFEQYF
DNA: TGTGCCAGCTCACCAAGGACAGGCGTCTTCGAGCAGTACTTC

D: NA
V: TRBV5-6
length: 12
size: NA
J: TRBJ1-4
CDR3: CASSFDNEKLFF
DNA: TGTGCCAGCAGCTTTGATAATGAAAAACTGTTTTTT

D: NA
V: TRBV27
length: 15
size: NA
J: TRBJ2-7
CDR3: CASSLSGVGSYEQYF
DNA: TGTGCCAGCAGTTTATCAGGGGTGGGCTCCTACGAGCAGTACTTC

D: TRBD1
V: TRBV7-9
length: 14
size: NA
J: TRBJ1-2
CDR3: CASSPSTGNYGYTF
DNA: TGTGCCAGCAGCCCGTCGACAGGGAACTATGGCTACACCTTC

D: NA
V: TRBV2
length: 13
size: NA
J: TRBJ1-1
CDR3: CASTAQLETEAFF
DNA: TGTGCCAGCACAGCCCAACTGGAGACTGAAGCTTTCTTT